This is a list of T cell receptor beta chains from one sample in a study of regulatory T cells in long-lasting Graves disease. TCRdb ran MiXCR on the multiplex PCR reads and lists one entry per CDR3 protein. The table lists 420,000 or so distinct CDR3 sequences, approximately 16% of them singletons. This sample was shared with a second study, whose subject was T cells in Graves' hyperthyroidism and ophthalmopathy.

This sample comprised peripheral blood mononuclear cells (PBMCs), obtained at new diagnosis, from a patient treated with antithyroid drugs. The receptors come from a woman under 30 with Graves disease. CDR3s include the opening cysteine and the closing phenylalanine or tryptophan. The order of the fields is D gene, V gene, clone size, CDR3 length, J gene, CDR3 DNA, CDR3 protein. A D gene is named only where the DNA matches it firmly. Only some rows state a clone size, as once, few, many or a class for expanded clones.

>TRBD2|TRBV20-1|many|15|TRBJ2-1
TGCAGTGCTAGATCGCCCCTAGCGGGAGTCAATGAGCAGTTCTTC
CSARSPLAGVNEQFF
>-|TRBV29-1|-|13|TRBJ2-5
TGCAGCGTTGCGGGGCATACCCAAGAGACCCAGTACTTC
CSVAGHTQETQYF
>TRBD1|TRBV4-3|few|14|TRBJ1-2
TGCGCCAGCAGCCAACAGACAGGGTCCTATGGCTACACCTTC
CASSQQTGSYGYTF
>-|TRBV27|-|13|TRBJ1-3
TGTGCCAGCAGTTTATCGATAGGAAACACCATATATTTT
CASSLSIGNTIYF
>TRBD1|TRBV28|many|13|TRBJ2-7
TGTGCCAGCAGGCGGACAGGGGTCAACGAGCAGTACTTC
CASRRTGVNEQYF
>-|TRBV12-3/TRBV12-4|many|15|TRBJ2-7
TGTGCCAGCAGTTGGGGGCCGGGACCAGGCTACGAGCAGTACTTC
CASSWGPGPGYEQYF
>TRBD1|TRBV4-2|-|17|TRBJ1-5
TGTGCCGGCAGCCAAGTGACGACAGGGGGCAACAATCAGCCCCAGCATTTT
CAGSQVTTGGNNQPQHF
>TRBD2|TRBV12-3/TRBV12-4|-|16|TRBJ2-5
TGTGCCAGCAGTACGACGGGAGGACCCAGCCGAGAGACCCAGTACTTC
CASSTTGGPSRETQYF
>-|TRBV6-1|few|16|TRBJ1-5
TGTGCCAGCAGTGAAGTCAATCAGGGTAGCAATCAGCCCCAGCATTTT
CASSEVNQGSNQPQHF
>-|TRBV20-1|-|11|TRBJ2-5
TGCAGTGCTAGTTCCCGGGAGACCCAGTACTTC
CSASSRETQYF
>-|TRBV9|-|14|TRBJ2-2
TGTGCCAGCAGCGTAATTTGGTCTGGCGGGGAGCTGTTTTTT
CASSVIWSGGELFF
>-|TRBV27|many|15|TRBJ1-5
TGTGCCAGCAGTTCCCTCCCTGGAATAGCTCAGCCCCAGCATTTT
CASSSLPGIAQPQHF
>-|TRBV27|many|14|TRBJ2-1
TGTGCCAGCAGTTTCCGGGACCGATACAATGAGCAGTTCTTC
CASSFRDRYNEQFF
>TRBD1|TRBV10-3|-|16|TRBJ2-3
TGTGCCATCAGTGAGTCGACAGGGGGTGGCACAGATACGCAGTATTTT
CAISESTGGGTDTQYF
>TRBD1|TRBV3-1|many|16|TRBJ2-1
TGTGCCAGCAGCCAAGCTCGACAGGGCTTGCTTTTGGAGCAGTTCTTC
CASSQARQGLLLEQFF
>TRBD2|TRBV19|-|16|TRBJ2-4
TGTGCCAGTAGTATGGCTAGCGGACTCAGTTCGTACATTCAGTACTTC
CASSMASGLSSYIQYF
>TRBD2|TRBV3-1|-|15|TRBJ2-5
TGTGCCAGCAGCCGTGGACTAGCGGGAGCAGAGACCCAGTACTTC
CASSRGLAGAETQYF
>TRBD1|TRBV5-1|few|16|TRBJ1-2
TGCGCCAGCAGCCCCGGGACAGGGGGCGTCCGGAGTGGCTACACCTTC
CASSPGTGGVRSGYTF
>-|TRBV13|few|17|TRBJ2-4
TGTGCCAGCAGCGTGCAAAGGGGAACCCTAGCCAAAAACATTCAGTACTTC
CASSVQRGTLAKNIQYF
>-|TRBV24-1|few|14|TRBJ2-1
TGTGCCACCAGTGATTTAACAGGGATCGCTGAGCAGTTCTTC
CATSDLTGIAEQFF
>TRBD2|TRBV28|-|19|TRBJ2-7
TGTGCCAGCAGCAAAAAATTTCCCGGACTAGCGGGAGGGCCCCATGAGCAGTACTTC
CASSKKFPGLAGGPHEQYF
>TRBD1|TRBV3-1|many|13|TRBJ2-7
TGTGCCAGCAGCCAAGATATGGACAGGCGGCTGCACTTC
CASSQDMDRRLHF
>-|TRBV7-9|-|14|TRBJ2-3
TGTGCCAGCAGCCTCGGGACATTCACAGATACGCAGTATTTT
CASSLGTFTDTQYF
>-|TRBV28|many|12|TRBJ2-7
TGTGCCAGCAGTTCGACTCCCTACGAGCAGTACTTC
CASSSTPYEQYF
>TRBD2|TRBV3-1|-|17|TRBJ2-5
TGTGCCAGCAGCCCCTACCCTGAGCGGGAGGGGGGGGAGACCCAGTACTTC
CASSPYPEREGGETQYF
>TRBD1|TRBV27|many|15|TRBJ2-3
TGTGCCAGCAGTGCGACAGGGTACAGCACAGATACGCAGTATTTT
CASSATGYSTDTQYF
>-|TRBV12-3/TRBV12-4|-|13|TRBJ1-2
TGTGCCAGCAGTTTAGGGGGATTAAATGGCTACACCTTC
CASSLGGLNGYTF
>-|TRBV4-3|-|13|TRBJ1-1
TGCGCCAGCAGCCCACAGGTAGGGACTGAAGCTTTCTTT
CASSPQVGTEAFF
>-|TRBV7-9|-|14|TRBJ2-1
TGTGCCAGCAGTCTTCCTAACTCCTACAATGAGCAGTTCTTC
CASSLPNSYNEQFF
>-|TRBV5-5|-|16|TRBJ2-3
TGTGCCAGCAGCTTGGTATTGAGCCAGGGCACAGATACGCAGTATTTT
CASSLVLSQGTDTQYF
>-|TRBV5-6|-|12|TRBJ2-3
TGTGCCACAGGGGCAGGCACAGATACGCAGTATTTT
CATGAGTDTQYF
>-|TRBV7-6|-|14|TRBJ2-5
TGTGCCAGCAGCTTAGAGACAGGAGAGGGGACCCAGTACTTC
CASSLETGEGTQYF
>-|TRBV7-2|many|11|TRBJ2-1
TGTGCCAGCAGCTCTCCGGGACAGCAGTTCTTC
CASSSPGQQFF
>-|TRBV11-2|many|12|TRBJ2-5
TGTGCCAGCAGCTTCACTCAAGAGACCCAGTACTTC
CASSFTQETQYF
>TRBD1|TRBV27|many|15|TRBJ1-2
TGTGCCAGCAGCCACGGGGACAGGGTTAACTATGGCTACACCTTC
CASSHGDRVNYGYTF
>TRBD2|TRBV7-2|many|16|TRBJ2-7
TGTGCCAGCAGCTATCCAAACCCAGCGGGGATCTACGAGCAGTACTTC
CASSYPNPAGIYEQYF
>-|TRBV30|-|13|TRBJ2-5
TGTGCCTGGAGTGATGGATTAAGTGCGACCCAGTACTTC
CAWSDGLSATQYF
>TRBD2|TRBV2|few|16|TRBJ2-1
TGTGCCAGCAGTGAACCGAGGGCTAGCGGGAGGAATGAGCAGTTCTTC
CASSEPRASGRNEQFF
>-|TRBV2|many|12|TRBJ2-7
TGTGCCAGCAGTGACAGCTCCTACGAGCAGTACTTC
CASSDSSYEQYF
>-|TRBV20-1|many|12|TRBJ2-7
TGCAGTGCTAACACAGGGAGGGTCGAGCAGTACTTC
CSANTGRVEQYF
>-|TRBV7-9|few|15|TRBJ2-2
TGTGCCAGCAGCTTAGAGTTGAGGGACACCGGGGAGCTGTTTTTT
CASSLELRDTGELFF